Below, 17 T cell receptor beta chains from the same sample are listed, as sequenced in a study of T cell repertoires and HLA-DP antigens. TCRdb keeps only in-frame clones here, not all; method: immunoSEQ multiplex PCR. The sample contains over 100,000 clones, over 90% of which appear only once. Antigen specificity for these receptors is unknown. The sequenced sample consisted of CD4+ T cells from PBMCs. All receptors come from a woman aged 18-35 years in good health and CMV-seronegative.

Notes on this clone: Relative to the germline gene, one junction end is altered; a read error may explain this. The V and J genes are TRBV5-3 and TRBJ2-3, with unresolved D. TRBV5-3 is designated an ORF whose function remains uncertain. The CDR3 spans 15 residues. CDR3 nucleotide sequence: TGTGCCAGAAGCCATATTCTACCCGGAGACCTCACCACCGATTTT. This encodes CARSHILPGDLTTDF.

V gene TRBV5-6 combines with J gene TRBJ2-1; D unresolved. V was trimmed by 1 base and J by 2 bases, leaving 10 bases between them. The CDR3 is 15 amino acids. Germline V gives CDR1 SGHDT, CDR2 YYEEEE. CDR3 loop: CASSLIVWAYNEQFF. CDR3 in DNA: TGTGCCAGCAGCTTGATAGTTTGGGCCTACAATGAGCAGTTCTTC.

The V call is TRBV5-4, the J call TRBJ2-5; 8 nucleotides line up with TRBD1. V gave up 4 bases and J gave up 3 bases; unmatched junction bases: 5. The CDR3 loop spans 14 amino acids. The germline CDR1 and CDR2 sequences are SGHNT and YYREEE (reference sequence). The CDR3 region is CASSGKQGEETQYF. CDR3 sequence (DNA): TGTGCCAGCAGCGGTAAACAGGGGGAAGAGACCCAGTACTTC.

In its sample, this clone was seen once. V usage is TRBV28 and J usage is TRBJ2-1; 8 bases are a match to TRBD2. With 8 bases clipped from V and 4 bases from J, the junction kept 4 bases outside the gene matches. The germline gives CDR1 MDHEN, CDR2 SYDVKM. This CDR3 is 13 amino acids long. The CDR3 DNA reads as TGTGCCAGCGTCCTAGCGGGTTACAATGAGCAGTTCTTC. Its translation is CASVLAGYNEQFF.

The V and J genes are TRBV6-1 and TRBJ2-5; TRBD1 might be the D (5 bases). V was trimmed by 3 bases and J by 1 base, leaving 6 bases between them. This CDR3 is 13 amino acids long. The germline V gene has CDR1 MNHNS and CDR2 SASEGT. The CDR3 coding sequence is TGTGCCAGCAGTGACAGGGCCCAAGAGACCCAGTACTTC. This translates into CASSDRAQETQYF.

The V call is TRBV11-2, the J call TRBJ1-2; D may be TRBD1 (5 bases). The CDR3 sequence is 14 residues long. The V and J ends lost 1 base and 9 bases respectively, with 15 bases between them. Germline CDR1 is SGHAT and CDR2 is FQNNGV. CDR3 sequence: CASSLGIRDGSYTF. Written as DNA, the CDR3 is TGTGCCAGCAGCTTAGGGATCCGGGACGGAAGCTACACCTTC.

This chain uses TRBV19 with TRBJ1-2; 7 bases agree with TRBD1. Germline V gene sequence: CDR1 LNHDA, CDR2 SQIVND (reference sequence). V dropped 4 bases and J dropped 8; count of bases not matched to a gene: 7. The length of the CDR3 is 13 residues. CDR3 sequence: CASSKGQSRGYTF. CDR3 coding DNA: TGTGCCAGTAGTAAGGGACAGTCTAGAGGCTACACCTTC.

The V gene is TRBV6-5, the J gene TRBJ1-5, with D unresolved. Looked up from germline, CDR1 is MNHEY and CDR2 is SVGAGI. CDR3 length: 14 residues. The V gene lost 0 bases and the J gene lost 7 bases, with 10 bases spanning the gap. The CDR3 sequence is CASSYSGFNQPQHF. The CDR3 DNA reads TGTGCCAGCAGTTACTCGGGATTTAACCAGCCCCAGCATTTT.

The chain joins TRBV29-1 to TRBJ1-5; D is undetermined. The CDR3 loop spans 14 amino acids. Trimming pared 4 bases from V and 2 bases from J, leaving 12 bases between. Looked up from germline, CDR1 is SQVTM and CDR2 is ANQGSEA. The CDR3 is CSVVFPGRNQPQHF. The CDR3 DNA is TGCAGCGTTGTTTTTCCGGGCCGCAATCAGCCCCAGCATTTT.

The chain recombines TRBV6-5 with TRBJ2-5, with TRBD2 identical over 11 bases. The CDR3 is 16 amino acids. Unmatched junction bases numbered 8, after V lost 0 bases and J lost 8 bases. Germline V lookup: CDR1 MNHEY, CDR2 SVGAGI. The CDR3 DNA reads as TGTGCCAGCAGTTACTCGGAGACTAGCGGGGCCGGAACCCAGTACTTC. Translated: CASSYSETSGAGTQYF.

The chain has TRBV2 and TRBJ2-7; maybe TRBD1 (6 bases). Trimming shortened V by 4 bases and J by 3 bases, and 10 bases separated the two germline ends. The CDR3 runs to 13 residues. CDR1 is SNHLY and CDR2 is FYNNEI in the germline V gene. The CDR3 DNA sequence: TGTGCCAGCAGTGGGAGAGGGGGCTACGAGCAGTACTTC. It translates to CASSGRGGYEQYF.

This rearrangement joins TRBV21-1 to TRBJ2-7; the table's D call, TRBD1, was not checked against the DNA. TRBV21-1 is reported as a pseudogene. This CDR3 is built from 16 residues. CDR3 sequence reads: CASSAGDRAVSYEQYV. The CDR3 DNA reads TGTGCCAGCAGCGCTGGGGACAGGGCGGTAAGCTACGAGCAGTACGTC.

The chain uses TRBV7-3 and TRBJ2-3, with 9 bases identical to TRBD2. V shed 3 bases, J shed 5 bases, and the junction held 3 bases outside the gene matches. Looked up from germline, CDR1 is SGHTA and CDR2 is FQGTGA. This CDR3 is 14 amino acids long. The CDR3 sequence is CASSFSGRGDTQYF. CDR3 DNA: TGTGCCAGCAGCTTTAGCGGGAGAGGAGATACGCAGTATTTT.

In its sample, this clone was seen once. V is TRBV29-1 and J is TRBJ1-1; no clear D gene. V lost 4 bases to trimming and J lost 2 bases, with 14 bases between them. The CDR3 runs 14 residues. Germline lookup yields CDR1 SQVTM and CDR2 ANQGSEA. The CDR3: CSVGGRNRNTEAFF. In DNA, the CDR3 is TGCAGCGTTGGAGGGAGGAACAGAAACACTGAAGCTTTCTTT.

This clone showed up just once. This chain uses TRBV5-1 with TRBJ2-3; a possible D gene is TRBD1 (6 bases). Germline loops: CDR1 SGHRS, CDR2 YFSETQ. V was clipped by 0 bases and J by 1 base, with 12 bases between them. CDR3 length equals 16 residues. CDR3 region: CASSLAIRQGTDTQYF. For the CDR3, the DNA is TGCGCCAGCAGCTTGGCAATCCGACAGGGCACAGATACGCAGTATTTT.

This clone has a single count. The rearrangement joins TRBV18 to TRBJ2-3; 11 bases line up with TRBD1. CDR3 length: 18 residues. The V and J ends lost 3 bases and 4 bases, in that order; junction bases with no gene match: 12. CDR1 and CDR2 from the germline V gene are KGHSH and LQKENI. CDR3 nucleotides: TGTGCCAGCTCACCGCTTCGACCGGGACAGGGGGTTTCAGATACGCAGTATTTT. Translated, it gives CASSPLRPGQGVSDTQYF.

The gene calls are TRBV6-5 and TRBJ1-6; D gene uncertain. V was cut by 1 base and J by 8 bases, with 15 bases left in between. The germline gives CDR1 MNHEY, CDR2 SVGAGI. This CDR3 region has 16 residues. The CDR3, as DNA: TGTGCCAGCAGTTACTATTCTTCGAGGATTGATTCACCCCTCCACTTT. Translating gives CASSYYSSRIDSPLHF.